The T cell receptor (beta chain) described here comes from a study of blood T cell repertoires in COVID-19 (dated by TCRdb to 2018 to 2020). Broadly, across the study: The collaborator samples originated in the United States, Italy and Spain and spanned the acute and convalescent phases of COVID-19. Nearly every sample came with metadata listing a de-identified subject ID, COVID-19 status, age in years and sex. The samples were drawn from the first 160 participants of the ongoing ImmuneRACE study and from roughly 1,300 subjects provided by 6 global collaborators. Deeply sampled blood TCRbeta repertoires from subjects exposed to, actively infected with, or recovered from COVID-19 were included in the dataset. Where available, HLA class I and class II types were obtained from metadata supplied by the sample provider rather than from assay-based typing. The repertoires were released in a freely available public database meant as a resource for research on the immune response to SARS-CoV-2. The material from the prospective study consisted of cDNA or gDNA derived from T cells, B-cell-depleted T cells, or PBMCs.

The investigation overall reported the following: Clinical and demographic metadata were provided uncurated, with the amount varying by source and participant.

Participants in the prospective study were aged about 18 to 90 years, lived in some 24 United States geographic areas, and enrolled through a virtual design. In the prospective study, cohorts were assigned on the basis of participant-reported clinical history obtained from a screening survey and a study questionnaire. Exposed participants were defined as having been in contact with someone with a PCR-confirmed or clinician-diagnosed COVID-19 case within 2 weeks of study entry. Each participant in the prospective study had whole blood, serum and a nasopharyngeal or oropharyngeal swab collected by mobile phlebotomists. Additional blood draws and questionnaires over a 2-month period could optionally be provided by prospective study participants. Blood samples from the prospective study were shipped frozen or at room temperature prior to DNA extraction. Remarks on this clone: Its antigen is currently not known. One base away there is no much larger clone; base qualities are not given.

The immunoSEQ Assay, a bias-controlled multiplex PCR, was used to amplify TCRbeta CDR3 regions from genomic DNA. Regarding the original processing steps: Within the assay, amplification of reference gene primers was used to estimate how many nucleated cells each sample contained. To quantify the absolute abundance of each unique TCRbeta CDR3 rearrangement, sequence reads were collapsed and filtered. For each sample, productive Simpson clonality was calculated as the square root of Simpson's diversity index across productive rearrangements. TCRdb holds this immuneACCESS table with in-frame rearrangements only. Some clones are missing; in checked studies, unresolved V genes explain under half, and the rest has no known cause. V and J calls and clone size are those listed in that table; D and trimming were worked out from the DNA. Across this sample there are around 150,000 clones, with approximately 83% seen only once. Together, the top ten hold roughly 5% of the sample.

Cut back by 5 bases and 6 bases, the V and J ends lie 16 bases apart. The CDR3 covers 15 residues, taking in both the cysteine and the phenylalanine. The read is trimmed to its CDR3 DNA, 45 bases read in frame from base 1. The germline V gene specifies MDHEN as CDR1 and SYDVKM as CDR2. Sequenced material: PBMCs or T cells enriched from blood (not recorded which). The chain employs TRBV28 and TRBJ2-2, with a tentative D gene TRBD2 over 5 matching bases. This sequence originates from a man between 65 and 85 years old who had been exposed to COVID-19. The encoded CDR3 is CASSGPGSGAGELFF. DNA sequence: TGTGCCAGCAGTGGACCGGGGAGTGGGGCCGGGGAGCTGTTTTTT. The CDR3 plus the reference TRBV28 and TRBJ2-2 genes for the other parts give the full variable domain: DVKVTQSSRYLVKRTGEKVFLECVQDMDHENMFWYRQDPGLGLRLIYFSYDVKMKEKGDIPEGYSVSREKKERFSLILESASTNQTSMYLCASSGPGSGAGELFFGEGSRLTVL.